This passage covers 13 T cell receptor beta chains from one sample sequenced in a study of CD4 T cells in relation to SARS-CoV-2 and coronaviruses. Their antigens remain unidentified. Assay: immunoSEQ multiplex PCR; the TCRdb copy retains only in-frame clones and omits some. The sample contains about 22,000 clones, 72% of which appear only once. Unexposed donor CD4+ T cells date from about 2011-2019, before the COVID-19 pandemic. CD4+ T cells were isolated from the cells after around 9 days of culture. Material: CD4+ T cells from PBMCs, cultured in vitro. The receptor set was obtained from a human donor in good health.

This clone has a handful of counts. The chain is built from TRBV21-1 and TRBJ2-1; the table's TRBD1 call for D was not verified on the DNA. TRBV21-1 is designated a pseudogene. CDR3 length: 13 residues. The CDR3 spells CASFPRGYNEQFF. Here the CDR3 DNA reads TGTGCCAGCTTCCCGAGGGGGTACAATGAGCAGTTCTTC.

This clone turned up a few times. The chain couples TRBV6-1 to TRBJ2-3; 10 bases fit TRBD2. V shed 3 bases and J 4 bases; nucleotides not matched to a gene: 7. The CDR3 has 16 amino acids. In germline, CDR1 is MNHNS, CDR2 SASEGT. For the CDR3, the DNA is TGTGCCAGCAGTGACCTTAGCGGGAGGAAGGCAGATACGCAGTATTTT. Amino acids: CASSDLSGRKADTQYF.

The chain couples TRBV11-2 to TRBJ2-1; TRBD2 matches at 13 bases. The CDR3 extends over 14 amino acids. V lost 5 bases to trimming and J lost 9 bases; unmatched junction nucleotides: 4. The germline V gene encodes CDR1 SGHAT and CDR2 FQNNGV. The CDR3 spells CASSGLAGDSEQFF. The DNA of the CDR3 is TGTGCCAGCAGCGGACTAGCGGGAGACAGTGAGCAGTTCTTC.

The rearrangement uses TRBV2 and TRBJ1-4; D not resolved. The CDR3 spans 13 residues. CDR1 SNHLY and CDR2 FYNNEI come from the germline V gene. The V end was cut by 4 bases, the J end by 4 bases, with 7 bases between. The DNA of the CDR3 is TGTGCCAGCAGTGTTTCGAGTAATGAAAAACTGTTTTTT. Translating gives CASSVSSNEKLFF.

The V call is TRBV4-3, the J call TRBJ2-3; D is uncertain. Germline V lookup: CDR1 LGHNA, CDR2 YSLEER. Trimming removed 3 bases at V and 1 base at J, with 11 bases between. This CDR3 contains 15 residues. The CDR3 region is CASSHTEKRTDTQYF. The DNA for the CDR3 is TGCGCCAGCAGCCACACAGAAAAGCGCACAGATACGCAGTATTTT.

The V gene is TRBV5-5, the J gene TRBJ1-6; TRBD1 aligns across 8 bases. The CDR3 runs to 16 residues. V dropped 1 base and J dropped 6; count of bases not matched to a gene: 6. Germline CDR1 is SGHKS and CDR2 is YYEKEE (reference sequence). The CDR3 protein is CASSLNQGALNSPLHF. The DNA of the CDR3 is TGTGCCAGCAGCTTGAACCAGGGGGCTCTTAATTCACCCCTCCACTTT.

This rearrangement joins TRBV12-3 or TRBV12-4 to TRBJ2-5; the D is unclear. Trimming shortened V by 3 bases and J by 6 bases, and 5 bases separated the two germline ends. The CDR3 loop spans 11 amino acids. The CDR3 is CASSFEKTQYF. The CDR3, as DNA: TGTGCCAGCAGTTTCGAGAAGACCCAGTACTTC.

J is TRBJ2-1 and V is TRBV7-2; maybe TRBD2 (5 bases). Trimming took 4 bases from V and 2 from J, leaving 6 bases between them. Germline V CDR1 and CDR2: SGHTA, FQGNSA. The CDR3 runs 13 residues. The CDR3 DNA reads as TGTGCCAGCAGCTACGGGACCTACAATGAGCAGTTCTTC. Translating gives CASSYGTYNEQFF.

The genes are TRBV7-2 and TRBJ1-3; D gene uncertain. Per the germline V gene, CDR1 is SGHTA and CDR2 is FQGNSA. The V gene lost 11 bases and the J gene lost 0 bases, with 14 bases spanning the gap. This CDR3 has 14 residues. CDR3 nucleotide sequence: TGTGCCTCGTCCCGGGCCAACTCTGGAAACACCATATATTTT. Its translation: CASSRANSGNTIYF. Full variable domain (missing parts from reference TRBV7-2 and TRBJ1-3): GAGVSQSPSNKVTEKGKDVELRCDPISGHTALYWYRQSLGQGLEFLIYFQGNSAPDKSGLPSDRFSAERTGGSVSTLTIQRTQQEDSAVYLCASSRANSGNTIYFGEGSWLTVV.

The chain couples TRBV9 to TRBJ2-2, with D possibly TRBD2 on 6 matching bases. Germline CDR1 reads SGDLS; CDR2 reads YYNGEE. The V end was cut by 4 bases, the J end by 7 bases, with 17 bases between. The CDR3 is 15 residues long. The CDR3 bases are TGTGCCAGCAGCCGGGGGTTAGGGGCGGGCGGGGAGCTGTTTTTT. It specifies CASSRGLGAGGELFF.

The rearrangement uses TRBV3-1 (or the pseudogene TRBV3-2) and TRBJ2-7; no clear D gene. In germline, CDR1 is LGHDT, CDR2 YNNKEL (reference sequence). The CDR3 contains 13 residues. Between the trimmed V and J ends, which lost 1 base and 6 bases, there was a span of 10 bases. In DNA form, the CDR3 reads TGTGCCAGCAGCCAAGTTCAAGGTGCCGAGCAGTACTTC. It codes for CASSQVQGAEQYF.

The CDR3 reads CASSQRLTGTGNTIYF. The CDR3 DNA reads TGCGCCAGCAGTCAACGGCTTACAGGGACTGGAAACACCATATATTTT. The J gene is TRBJ1-3, the V gene TRBV23-1; tentatively, D is TRBD1 (6 bases). TRBV23-1 is an ORF, with its function uncertain. This CDR3 is built from 16 residues. V was cut by 2 bases and J by 2 bases, with 13 bases left in between.

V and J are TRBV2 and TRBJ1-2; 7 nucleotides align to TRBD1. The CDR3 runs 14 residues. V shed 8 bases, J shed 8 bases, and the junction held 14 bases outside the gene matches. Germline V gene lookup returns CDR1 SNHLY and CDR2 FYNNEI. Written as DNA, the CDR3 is TGTGCCAGCTCCTTTCTACAGGACAGGTCGGGCTACACCTTC. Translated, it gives CASSFLQDRSGYTF.